These 26 T cell receptor beta chains came from one sample sequenced in a study of cytomegalovirus exposure and HLA in healthy donors. The study ran its PCR with 60 Vbeta and 13 Jbeta primers. Sequencing was performed with immunoSEQ multiplex PCR; in TCRdb, only in-frame clones are kept and a portion is missing. The sample includes about 130,000 clones, over 70% seen only once; the top ten take around 3.6%. The material sequenced was PBMCs. The receptors here all came from a woman between 35 and 50 years old in good health and CMV-seronegative.

This clone was detected once. The chain is built from TRBV5-4 and TRBJ2-3; TRBD2 might be the D (6 bases). The CDR3 extends over 15 amino acids. V shed 3 bases and J shed 1 base, with 12 bases lying between them. Germline CDR1 reads SGHNT; CDR2 reads YYREEE (reference sequence). CDR3 region: CASSSRGKGTDTQYF. The CDR3 nucleotides read TGTGCCAGCAGCTCTCGGGGGAAGGGCACAGATACGCAGTATTTT. Full variable domain (missing parts from reference TRBV5-4 and TRBJ2-3): ETGVTQSPTHLIKTRGQQVTLRCSSQSGHNTVSWYQQALGQGPQFIFQYYREEENGRGNFPPRFSGLQFPNYSSELNVNALELDDSALYLCASSSRGKGTDTQYFGPGTRLTVL.

The chain carries TRBV27 and TRBJ1-5, with 8 bases fitting TRBD1. The CDR3 runs to 14 residues. CDR1 is MNHEY, CDR2 SMNVEV, per germline (reference sequence). With V trimmed by 6 bases and J by 5 bases, 6 bases remained unmatched. In nucleotides, the CDR3 is TGTGCCAGCAGCTGGACAGGGAGGGATCAGCCCCAGCATTTT. It translates to CASSWTGRDQPQHF.

The genes are TRBV7-2 and TRBJ2-7; D is possibly TRBD1 (5 bases). This CDR3 is 14 amino acids long. Germline CDR1 and CDR2: SGHTA and FQGNSA. Between the trimmed V and J ends, which lost 0 bases and 2 bases, there was a span of 8 bases. CDR3 in DNA: TGTGCCAGCAGCTTAGCGGGGCAGCCCTACGAGCAGTACTTC. Amino acid sequence: CASSLAGQPYEQYF.

The rearrangement joins TRBV5-1 to TRBJ1-2; 8 bases are shared with TRBD1. CDR1 and CDR2 from the germline V gene are SGHRS and YFSETQ. The CDR3 is 14 amino acids. The V segment lost 4 bases and the J segment 4 bases; nucleotides outside the gene matches: 6. CDR3 nucleotide sequence: TGCGCCAGCAGCACGGGACAGGTAACCTATGGCTACACCTTC. Amino acids: CASSTGQVTYGYTF.

The chain couples TRBV4-2 to TRBJ2-5; 10 positions agree with TRBD2. After removal of 1 base from V and 4 bases from J, the junction contained 3 bases not matched to a gene. Looked up from germline, CDR1 is LGHNA and CDR2 is YNFKEQ. The CDR3 has 15 residues. CDR3 nucleotides: TGTGCCAGCAGCCAAGCGAGCGGGGGGGTAGAGACCCAGTACTTC. It yields the protein CASSQASGGVETQYF.

The J gene is TRBJ1-1, the V gene TRBV7-9; a weak D match, TRBD1 (6 bases). CDR1 is SEHNR and CDR2 is FQNEAQ in the germline V gene (reference sequence). V was cut by 5 bases and J by 5 bases, with 15 bases left in between. This CDR3 has 14 residues. The CDR3 bases are TGTGCCAGCAGCGTCAGGGGAATGGGGACTGAAGCTTTCTTT. Translated: CASSVRGMGTEAFF.

V and J are TRBV5-4 and TRBJ2-3, with TRBD1 matching over 7 bases. This CDR3 has 16 residues. Trimming at V came to 8 bases and at J to 1 base, leaving 13 bases not matched to a gene. The germline CDR1 and CDR2 sequences are SGHNT and YYREEE (reference sequence). The CDR3 region has the DNA TGTGCCAGGGGGGCCGGGCAGGGGGTAGGCACAGATACGCAGTATTTT. Encoded protein: CARGAGQGVGTDTQYF.

This clone came up a few times. The chain combines TRBV19 with TRBJ2-5; D call uncertain. The J call may be in error: the DNA end matches TRBJ2-7 better. Germline V gives CDR1 LNHDA, CDR2 SQIVND (reference sequence). The CDR3 contains 11 residues. In DNA form, the CDR3 reads TGTGCCAGCGGGTCCTCCTACGAGCAGTACTTC. It yields the protein CASGSSYEQYF.

This clone was counted between two and nine times. V is TRBV5-4 and J is TRBJ1-5; D might be TRBD1 (6 bases). The V gene lost 2 bases and the J gene lost 2 bases, with 8 bases spanning the gap. Germline assignment: CDR1 SGHNT and CDR2 YYREEE (reference sequence). The CDR3 consists of 14 residues. CDR3 coding DNA: TGTGCCAGCAGCTTAGGGGGAGGCAATCAGCCCCAGCATTTT. This encodes CASSLGGGNQPQHF.

The chain combines TRBV4-1 with TRBJ1-2, with a weak D call TRBD1 (6 bases). The CDR3 runs 15 residues. CDR1 and CDR2 (germline): MGHRA, YSYEKL. With 3 bases removed from V and 5 bases from J, the gap between germline ends came to 16 bases. The DNA for the CDR3 is TGCGCCAGCAGCCAGCAAACGGGACACCAGTATGGCTACACCTTC. It yields the protein CASSQQTGHQYGYTF.

V and J are TRBV7-3 and TRBJ2-7; tentative D call: TRBD2 (5 bases). In germline, CDR1 is SGHTA, CDR2 FQGTGA. The CDR3 runs to 14 residues. V lost 1 base and J 6 bases, leaving 13 bases between the germline ends. The CDR3 DNA reads TGTGCCAGCAGCTTAAATCCCTGGACTGGCGAGCAGTACTTC. Translation: CASSLNPWTGEQYF.

This chain uses TRBV5-1 with TRBJ2-2, with D possibly being TRBD2 (5 bases). Germline lookup yields CDR1 SGHRS and CDR2 YFSETQ. V was shortened by 4 bases and J by 8 bases, with 15 bases between the two germline ends. The CDR3 runs to 14 residues. CDR3 coding DNA: TGCGCCAGCAGCCCCCGGCCGGAGGCAGGGGAGCTGTTTTTT. Its translation is CASSPRPEAGELFF.

This rearrangement joins TRBV2 to TRBJ2-1; 15 bases are a match to TRBD2. The CDR3 length is 16 residues. Germline-derived CDR1 and CDR2 are SNHLY and FYNNEI. J gave up 6 bases and V 4 bases, and 4 bases lay outside the gene matches. CDR3 sequence reads: CASSGTSGGVSNEQFF. The DNA of the CDR3 is TGTGCCAGCAGTGGGACTAGCGGGGGGGTTTCCAATGAGCAGTTCTTC. The variable domain in full, with the rest retrieved from reference TRBV2 and TRBJ2-1, is EPEVTQTPSHQVTQMGQEVILRCVPISNHLYFYWYRQILGQKVEFLVSFYNNEISEKSEIFDDQFSVERPDGSNFTLKIRSTKLEDSAMYFCASSGTSGGVSNEQFFGPGTRLTVL.

The rearrangement uses TRBV7-2 and TRBJ2-7; D is ambiguous. The V end was cut by 1 base, the J end by 4 bases, with 17 bases between. Germline lookup yields CDR1 SGHTA and CDR2 FQGNSA. CDR3 size: 16 residues. CDR3 in DNA: TGTGCCAGCAGCTTAGTTGGCGACACCGGCAATTACGAGCAGTACTTC. Amino acid sequence: CASSLVGDTGNYEQYF.

Regarding this clone: This sample includes further DNA sequences coding for the same CDR3. The V and J genes are TRBV19 and TRBJ1-1; 7 bases are shared with TRBD1. In germline, CDR1 is LNHDA, CDR2 SQIVND (reference sequence). After removal of 4 bases from V and 1 base from J, the junction contained 0 bases not matched to a gene. CDR3 length: 13 residues. This CDR3 is CASSTGGNTEAFF. Here the CDR3 DNA reads TGTGCCAGTAGTACAGGGGGGAACACTGAAGCTTTCTTT.

This clone was seen once. The rearrangement joins TRBV28 to TRBJ1-6, with 9 bases aligning to TRBD1. The CDR3 runs 15 residues. The V segment lost 6 bases and the J segment 5 bases; nucleotides outside the gene matches: 5. CDR1 is MDHEN and CDR2 is SYDVKM in the germline V gene. CDR3 bases: TGTGCCAGCAGCACCGGGACAGGGAATAATTCACCCCTCCACTTT. As protein: CASSTGTGNNSPLHF.

The sample holds a few counts of this clone. The chain couples TRBV7-9 to TRBJ1-4; unclear D gene. Between the trimmed V and J ends, which lost 5 bases and 7 bases, there was a span of 5 bases. CDR3 length equals 11 residues. The germline V gene encodes CDR1 SEHNR and CDR2 FQNEAQ (reference sequence). CDR3 coding DNA: TGTGCCAGCAGCCCATCTGAAAAACTGTTTTTT. Its protein is CASSPSEKLFF.

This chain uses TRBV15 with TRBJ1-1, with TRBD1 matching over 10 bases. The CDR3 is 16 residues long. Germline V gives CDR1 LNHNV, CDR2 YYDKDF (reference sequence). V dropped 1 base and J dropped 4; count of bases not matched to a gene: 6. The CDR3 sequence is CATSRGGTGARTEAFF. CDR3 nucleotides: TGTGCCACCAGCAGAGGTGGGACAGGGGCTCGCACTGAAGCTTTCTTT.

The chain has TRBV5-1 and TRBJ1-5, with TRBD1 as a possible D gene (6 bases). The V gene lost 0 bases and the J gene lost 5 bases, with 12 bases spanning the gap. Per germline, CDR1 SGHRS and CDR2 YFSETQ. This CDR3 is built from 15 residues. The DNA for the CDR3 is TGCGCCAGCAGCTTGGGGCAGGGGTACGATCAGCCCCAGCATTTT. Its translation: CASSLGQGYDQPQHF.

The gene calls are TRBV7-8 and TRBJ1-5, with 9 bases aligning to TRBD1. With V trimmed by 0 bases and J by 3 bases, 3 bases remained unmatched. Germline CDR1 reads SGHVS; CDR2 reads FQNEAQ. This CDR3 has 16 residues. CDR3 in amino acids: CASSLADRGINQPQHF. Written as DNA, the CDR3 is TGTGCCAGCAGCTTAGCGGACAGGGGAATCAATCAGCCCCAGCATTTT.

The chain uses TRBV5-4 and TRBJ1-1; a weak D match, TRBD1 (6 bases). Germline CDR1 SGHNT, CDR2 YYREEE (reference sequence). V lost 0 bases and J lost 1, with 10 bases in between. The CDR3 contains 15 residues. The CDR3 region has the DNA TGTGCCAGCAGCTTGGAACAGGGCCCGAACACTGAAGCTTTCTTT. Its protein is CASSLEQGPNTEAFF.

A few counts support this clone. The chain uses TRBV5-5 and TRBJ2-3, with TRBD2 identical over 7 bases. This CDR3 region has 15 residues. Germline CDR1 is SGHKS and CDR2 is YYEKEE (reference sequence). V trimming: 5 bases; J trimming: 2 bases; junction bases outside the gene matches: 8. The CDR3 DNA follows: TGTGCCAGCAGACCAGCGGGACCCTTCACAGATACGCAGTATTTT. Amino acids: CASRPAGPFTDTQYF.

This clone has just a few counts. The V gene is TRBV29-1, the J gene TRBJ2-7, with 12 bases aligning to TRBD1. CDR1 and CDR2 (germline): SQVTM, ANQGSEA. Trimming removed 7 bases from V and 7 bases from J; junction bases left unmatched: 8. This CDR3 is built from 13 residues. Here the CDR3 reads CSGLGQGAHEQYF. CDR3 DNA sequence: TGCAGCGGGTTGGGACAGGGGGCCCATGAGCAGTACTTC.

Remarks on this clone: The junction shows a germline mismatch at one end, possibly a read error. The genes are TRBV2 and TRBJ2-5, with no clear D. The CDR3 totals 13 residues. CDR1 is SNHLY and CDR2 is FYNNEI in the germline V gene. As DNA, the CDR3 is TGTGCCAGTAGTGAATACGGTAAAGAGACCCAGTACTTC. Translated: CASSEYGKETQYF.

This clone has just one count. CDR3 DNA sequence: TGTGCCAGCAGCCAAGAAGGGCTGGAGGGACGCGAGCAGTACTTC. It codes for CASSQEGLEGREQYF. The V and J genes are TRBV4-2 and TRBJ2-7; possibly TRBD2 for D (6 bases). The CDR3 contains 15 residues. In germline, CDR1 is LGHNA, CDR2 YNFKEQ. Trimming stripped 0 bases from V and 6 bases from J, with 15 bases between.

This clone appeared a few times. The J gene is TRBJ2-7, the V gene TRBV6-6; TRBD1 agrees at 7 bases. Germline CDR1 MNHNY, CDR2 SVGAGI (reference sequence). The CDR3 contains 13 residues. V lost 5 bases and J lost 3; bases outside the gene matches: 4. The CDR3 here is CASSTGQVYEQYF. CDR3 in DNA: TGTGCCAGCAGTACCGGACAGGTCTACGAGCAGTACTTC.